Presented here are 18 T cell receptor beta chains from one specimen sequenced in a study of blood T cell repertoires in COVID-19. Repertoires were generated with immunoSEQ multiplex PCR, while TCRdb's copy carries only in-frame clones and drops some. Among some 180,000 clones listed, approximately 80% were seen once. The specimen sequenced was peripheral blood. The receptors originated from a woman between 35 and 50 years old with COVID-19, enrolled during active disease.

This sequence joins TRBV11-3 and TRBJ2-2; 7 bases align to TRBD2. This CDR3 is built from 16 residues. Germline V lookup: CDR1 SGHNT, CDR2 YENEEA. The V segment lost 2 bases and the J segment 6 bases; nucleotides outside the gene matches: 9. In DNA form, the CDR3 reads TGTGCCAGCAGCTTAAGGGCGGGAGCAAGGGCCGGGGAGCTGTTTTTT. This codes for CASSLRAGARAGELFF.

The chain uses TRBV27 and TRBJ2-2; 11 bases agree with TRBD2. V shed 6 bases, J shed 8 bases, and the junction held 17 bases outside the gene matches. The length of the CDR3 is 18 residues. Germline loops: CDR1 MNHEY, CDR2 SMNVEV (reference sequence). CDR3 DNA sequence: TGTGCCAGCAGACCCCCCTCGGGACTAGCGGTACGGGGGGGGGAGCTGTTTTTT. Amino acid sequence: CASRPPSGLAVRGGELFF.

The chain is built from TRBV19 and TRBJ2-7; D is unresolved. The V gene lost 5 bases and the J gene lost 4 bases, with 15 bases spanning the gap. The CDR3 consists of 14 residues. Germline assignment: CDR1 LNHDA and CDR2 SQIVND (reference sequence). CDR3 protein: CASSPTYGRYEQYF. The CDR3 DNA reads TGTGCCAGTAGTCCGACTTACGGCAGATACGAGCAGTACTTC.

The CDR3 loop is CASSQTSTGDGYTF. The CDR3 nucleotides are TGTGCCAGCAGCCAAACTTCTACAGGTGATGGCTACACCTTC. The chain combines TRBV14 with TRBJ1-2; tentative D call: TRBD1 (5 bases). V lost 2 bases to trimming and J lost 6 bases, with 13 bases between them. The CDR3 covers 14 residues. CDR1 is SGHDN and CDR2 is FVKESK in the germline V gene.

Here the CDR3 DNA reads TGTGCCAGCAGCTCTAGTCGAGGGGGAGATACGCAGTATTTT. Protein: CASSSSRGGDTQYF. This chain connects TRBV7-9 to TRBJ2-3; TRBD1 might be the D (6 bases). Per the germline V gene, CDR1 is SEHNR and CDR2 is FQNEAQ (reference sequence). The CDR3 has 14 amino acids. V lost 4 bases, J lost 5 bases, and 13 bases lay in between.

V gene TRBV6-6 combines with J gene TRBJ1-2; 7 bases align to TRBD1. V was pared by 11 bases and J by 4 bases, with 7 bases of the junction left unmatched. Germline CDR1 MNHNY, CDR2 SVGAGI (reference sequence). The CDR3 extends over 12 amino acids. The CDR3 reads CAVRGWFYGYTF. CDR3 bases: TGTGCCGTCAGGGGGTGGTTCTATGGCTACACCTTC.

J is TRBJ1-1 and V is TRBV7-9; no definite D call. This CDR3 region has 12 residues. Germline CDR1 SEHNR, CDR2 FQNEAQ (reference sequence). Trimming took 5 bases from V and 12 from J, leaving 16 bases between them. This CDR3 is CASSQLGPETFF. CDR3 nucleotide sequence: TGTGCCAGCAGCCAACTTGGGCCGGAAACTTTCTTT.

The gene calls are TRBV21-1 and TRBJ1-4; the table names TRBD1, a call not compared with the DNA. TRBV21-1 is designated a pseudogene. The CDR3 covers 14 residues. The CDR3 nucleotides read TGTGCCAGCAGCAATTGGGTCCGACAGGGGGGACTGTTTTTT. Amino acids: CASSNWVRQGGLFF.

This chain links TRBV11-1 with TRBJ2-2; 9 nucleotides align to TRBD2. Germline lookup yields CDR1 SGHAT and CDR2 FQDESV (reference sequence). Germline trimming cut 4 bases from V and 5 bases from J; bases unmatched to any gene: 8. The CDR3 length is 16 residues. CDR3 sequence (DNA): TGTGCCAGCAGCTACCCCAGCGGGGGGTGGACCGGGGAGCTGTTTTTT. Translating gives CASSYPSGGWTGELFF.

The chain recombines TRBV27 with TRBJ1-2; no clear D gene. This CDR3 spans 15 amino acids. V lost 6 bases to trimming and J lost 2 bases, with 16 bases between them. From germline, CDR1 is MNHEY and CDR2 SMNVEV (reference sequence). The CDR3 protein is CASRVPGSGNYGYTF. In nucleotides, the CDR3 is TGTGCCAGCAGGGTTCCGGGTAGTGGAAACTATGGCTACACCTTC.

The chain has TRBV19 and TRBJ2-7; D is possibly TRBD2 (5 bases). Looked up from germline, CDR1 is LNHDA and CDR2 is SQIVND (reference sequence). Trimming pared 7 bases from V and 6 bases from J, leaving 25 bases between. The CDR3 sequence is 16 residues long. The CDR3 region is CASTVDGGSAYAEQYF. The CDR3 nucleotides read TGTGCCAGTACCGTCGACGGCGGTAGCGCCTATGCCGAGCAGTACTTC.

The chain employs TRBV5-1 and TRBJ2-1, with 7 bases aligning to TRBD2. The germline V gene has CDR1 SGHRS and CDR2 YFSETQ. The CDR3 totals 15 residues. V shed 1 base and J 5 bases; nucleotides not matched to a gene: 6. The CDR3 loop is CASSLKWSGDNEQFF. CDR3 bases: TGCGCCAGCAGCTTGAAATGGAGCGGGGACAATGAGCAGTTCTTC. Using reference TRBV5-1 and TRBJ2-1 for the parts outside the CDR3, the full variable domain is KAGVTQTPRYLIKTRGQQVTLSCSPISGHRSVSWYQQTPGQGLQFLFEYFSETQRNKGNFPGRFSGRQFSNSRSEMNVSTLELGDSALYLCASSLKWSGDNEQFFGPGTRLTVL.

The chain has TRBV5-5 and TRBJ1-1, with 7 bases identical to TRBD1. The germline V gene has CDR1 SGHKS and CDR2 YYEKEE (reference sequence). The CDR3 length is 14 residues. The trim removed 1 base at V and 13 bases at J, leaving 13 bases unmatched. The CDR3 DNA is TGTGCCAGCAGCTTGAGAGACAGGGAGGTCAAAGGTTTCTTT. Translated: CASSLRDREVKGFF.

This CDR3 reads CASSPNRGLSTDTQYF. CDR3 bases: TGTGCCAGCAGCCCCAACAGGGGGCTAAGCACAGATACGCAGTATTTT. The genes are TRBV11-2 and TRBJ2-3, with 9 bases identical to TRBD1. The CDR3 length is 16 residues. Germline lookup yields CDR1 SGHAT and CDR2 FQNNGV. The ends lost 5 bases at V and 0 bases at J; junction bases unmatched: 6.

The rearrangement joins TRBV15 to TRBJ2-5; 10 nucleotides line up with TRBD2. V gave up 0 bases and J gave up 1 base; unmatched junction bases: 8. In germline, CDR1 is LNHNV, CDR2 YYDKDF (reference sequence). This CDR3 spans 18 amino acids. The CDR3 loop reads CATSRDPPLAGVQETQYF. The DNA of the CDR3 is TGTGCCACCAGCAGAGATCCCCCCCTAGCGGGGGTCCAAGAGACCCAGTACTTC.

In nucleotides, the CDR3 is TGTGCCAGCACCGATCCCAGGGGGGTCGGCTATGGCTACACCTTC. Amino acids: CASTDPRGVGYGYTF. J is TRBJ1-2 and V is TRBV28, with 7 bases matching TRBD1. The V gene end was trimmed by 7 bases and the J gene end by 4 bases; junction bases not matched to a gene: 12. This CDR3 spans 15 amino acids. Looked up from germline, CDR1 is MDHEN and CDR2 is SYDVKM.

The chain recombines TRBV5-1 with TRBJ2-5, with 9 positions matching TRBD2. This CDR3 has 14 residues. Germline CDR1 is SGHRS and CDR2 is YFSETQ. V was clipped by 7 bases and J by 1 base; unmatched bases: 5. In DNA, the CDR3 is TGCGCCAGCGTCAAAGCGGGGGGCCAAGAGACCCAGTACTTC. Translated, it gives CASVKAGGQETQYF.

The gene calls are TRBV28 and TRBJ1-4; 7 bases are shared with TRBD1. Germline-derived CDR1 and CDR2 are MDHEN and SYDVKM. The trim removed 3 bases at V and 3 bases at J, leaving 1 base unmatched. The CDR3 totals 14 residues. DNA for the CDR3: TGTGCCAGCAGTTTGACAGGGTCTAATGAAAAACTGTTTTTT. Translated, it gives CASSLTGSNEKLFF.